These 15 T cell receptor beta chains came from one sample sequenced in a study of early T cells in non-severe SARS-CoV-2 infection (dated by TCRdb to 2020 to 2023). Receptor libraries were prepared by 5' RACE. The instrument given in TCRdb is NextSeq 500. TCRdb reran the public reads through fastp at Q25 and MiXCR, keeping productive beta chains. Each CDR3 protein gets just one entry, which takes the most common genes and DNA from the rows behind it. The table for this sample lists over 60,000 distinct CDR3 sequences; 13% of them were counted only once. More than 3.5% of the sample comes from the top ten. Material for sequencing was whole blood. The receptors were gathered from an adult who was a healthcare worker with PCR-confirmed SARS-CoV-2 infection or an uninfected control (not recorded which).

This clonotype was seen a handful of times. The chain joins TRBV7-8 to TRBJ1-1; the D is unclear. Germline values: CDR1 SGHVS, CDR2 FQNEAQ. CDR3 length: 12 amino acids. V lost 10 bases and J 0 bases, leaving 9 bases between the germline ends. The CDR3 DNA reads TGTGCCACCGGCGAATTGAACACTGAAGCTTTCTTT. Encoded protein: CATGELNTEAFF.

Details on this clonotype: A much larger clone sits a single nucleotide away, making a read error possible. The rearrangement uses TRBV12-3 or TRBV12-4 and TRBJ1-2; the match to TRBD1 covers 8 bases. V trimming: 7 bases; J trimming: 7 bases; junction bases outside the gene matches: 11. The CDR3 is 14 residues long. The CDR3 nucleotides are TGTGCCAGCATCCCCCTCCAGGGGGCTCGTGGCTACACCTTC. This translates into CASIPLQGARGYTF.

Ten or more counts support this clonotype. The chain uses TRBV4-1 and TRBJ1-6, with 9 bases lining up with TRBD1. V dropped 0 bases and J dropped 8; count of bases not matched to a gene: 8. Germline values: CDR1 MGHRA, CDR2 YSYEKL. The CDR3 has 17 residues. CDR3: CASSQDPQGQGHSPLHF. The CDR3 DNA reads TGCGCCAGCAGCCAAGACCCCCAGGGACAGGGACATTCACCCCTCCACTTT.

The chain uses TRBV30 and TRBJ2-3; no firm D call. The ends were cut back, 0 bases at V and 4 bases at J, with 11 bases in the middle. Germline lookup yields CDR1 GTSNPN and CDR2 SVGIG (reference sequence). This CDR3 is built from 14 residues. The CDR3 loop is CAWSVNKRSDTQYF. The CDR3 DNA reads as TGTGCCTGGAGTGTAAATAAAAGGTCAGATACGCAGTATTTT. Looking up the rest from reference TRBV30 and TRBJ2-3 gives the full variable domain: SQTIHQWPATLVQPVGSPLSLECTVEGTSNPNLYWYRQAAGRGLQLLFYSVGIGQISSEVPQNLSASRPQDRQFILSSKKLLLSDSGFYLCAWSVNKRSDTQYFGPGTRLTVL.

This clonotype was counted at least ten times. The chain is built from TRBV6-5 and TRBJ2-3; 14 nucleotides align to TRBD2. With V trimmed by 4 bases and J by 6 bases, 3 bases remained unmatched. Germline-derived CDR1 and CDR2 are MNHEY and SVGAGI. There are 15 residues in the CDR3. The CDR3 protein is CASSSGTSGGDTQYF. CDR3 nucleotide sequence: TGTGCCAGCAGTTCCGGGACTAGCGGGGGTGATACGCAGTATTTT.

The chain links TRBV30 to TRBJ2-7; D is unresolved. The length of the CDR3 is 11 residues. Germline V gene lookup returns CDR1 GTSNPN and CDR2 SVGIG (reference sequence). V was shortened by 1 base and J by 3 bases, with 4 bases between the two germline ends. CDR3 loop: CAWSGIYEQYF. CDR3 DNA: TGTGCCTGGAGTGGGATCTACGAGCAGTACTTC.

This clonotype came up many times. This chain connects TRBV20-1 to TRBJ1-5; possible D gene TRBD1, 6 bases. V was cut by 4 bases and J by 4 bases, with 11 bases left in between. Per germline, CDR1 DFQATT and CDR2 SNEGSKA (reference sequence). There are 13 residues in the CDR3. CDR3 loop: CSAIEGGNQPQHF. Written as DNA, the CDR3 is TGCAGTGCTATTGAGGGGGGTAATCAGCCCCAGCATTTT.

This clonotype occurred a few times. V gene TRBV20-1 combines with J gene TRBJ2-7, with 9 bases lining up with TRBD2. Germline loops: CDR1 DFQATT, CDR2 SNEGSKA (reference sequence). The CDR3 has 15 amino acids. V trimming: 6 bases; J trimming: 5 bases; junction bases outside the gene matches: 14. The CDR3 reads CSANPGLAAPHEQYF. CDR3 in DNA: TGCAGTGCAAATCCGGGACTAGCTGCCCCCCACGAGCAGTACTTC.

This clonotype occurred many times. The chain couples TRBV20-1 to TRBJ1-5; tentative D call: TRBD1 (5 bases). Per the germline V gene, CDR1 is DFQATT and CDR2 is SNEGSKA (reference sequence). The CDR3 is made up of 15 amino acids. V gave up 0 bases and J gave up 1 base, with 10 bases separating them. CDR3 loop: CSAREWGISNQPQHF. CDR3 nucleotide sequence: TGCAGTGCTAGAGAGTGGGGGATCAGCAATCAGCCCCAGCATTTT.

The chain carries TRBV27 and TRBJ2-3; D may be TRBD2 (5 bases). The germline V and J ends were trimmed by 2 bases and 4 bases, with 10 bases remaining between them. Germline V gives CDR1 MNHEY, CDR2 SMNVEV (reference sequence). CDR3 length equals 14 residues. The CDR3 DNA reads TGTGCCAGCAGTTTAGGCGGGTTCGCAGATACGCAGTATTTT. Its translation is CASSLGGFADTQYF.

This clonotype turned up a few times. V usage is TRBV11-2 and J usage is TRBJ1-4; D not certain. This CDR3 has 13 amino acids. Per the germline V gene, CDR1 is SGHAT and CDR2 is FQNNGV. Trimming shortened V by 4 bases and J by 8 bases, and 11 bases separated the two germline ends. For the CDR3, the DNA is TGTGCCAGCAGCTCAAGGGAGCGAGAAAAACTGTTTTTT. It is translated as CASSSREREKLFF.

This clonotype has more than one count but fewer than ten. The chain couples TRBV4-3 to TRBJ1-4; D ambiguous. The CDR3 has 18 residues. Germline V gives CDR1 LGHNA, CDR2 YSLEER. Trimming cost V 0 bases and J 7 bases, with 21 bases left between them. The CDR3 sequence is CASSQEVALWQDGEKLFF. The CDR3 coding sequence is TGCGCCAGCAGCCAAGAAGTAGCGCTTTGGCAGGATGGTGAAAAACTGTTTTTT.

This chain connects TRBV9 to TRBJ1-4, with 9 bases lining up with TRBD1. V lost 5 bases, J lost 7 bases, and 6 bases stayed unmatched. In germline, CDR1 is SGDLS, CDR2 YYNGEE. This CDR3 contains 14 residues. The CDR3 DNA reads TGTGCCAGCAGTAACAGGGGGCGGAGTGAAAAACTGTTTTTT. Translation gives CASSNRGRSEKLFF.

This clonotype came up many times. The CDR3 reads CSAPGGLNTEAFF. The CDR3 DNA sequence: TGCAGTGCTCCAGGGGGCCTTAACACTGAAGCTTTCTTT. The V call is TRBV20-1, the J call TRBJ1-1; 8 nucleotides match TRBD1. Germline V lookup: CDR1 DFQATT, CDR2 SNEGSKA (reference sequence). The CDR3 is 13 amino acids. V was clipped by 5 bases and J by 2 bases; unmatched bases: 4.

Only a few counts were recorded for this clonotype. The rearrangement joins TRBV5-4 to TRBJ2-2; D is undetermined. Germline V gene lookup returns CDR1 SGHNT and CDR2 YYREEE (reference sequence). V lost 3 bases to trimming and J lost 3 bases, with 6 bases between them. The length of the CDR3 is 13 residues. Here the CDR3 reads CASSSGYTGELFF. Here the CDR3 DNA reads TGTGCCAGCAGCTCCGGGTACACCGGGGAGCTGTTTTTT.